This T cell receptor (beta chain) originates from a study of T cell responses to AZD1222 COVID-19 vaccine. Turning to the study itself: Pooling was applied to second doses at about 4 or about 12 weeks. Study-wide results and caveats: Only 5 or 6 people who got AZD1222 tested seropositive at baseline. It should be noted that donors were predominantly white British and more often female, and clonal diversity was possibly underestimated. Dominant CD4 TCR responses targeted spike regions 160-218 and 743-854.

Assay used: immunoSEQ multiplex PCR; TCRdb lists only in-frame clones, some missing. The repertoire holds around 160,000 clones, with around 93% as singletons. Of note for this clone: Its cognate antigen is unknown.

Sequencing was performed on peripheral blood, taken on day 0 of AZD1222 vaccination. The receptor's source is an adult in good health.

This chain's CDR3 is CASSITGEGNTIYF. The CDR3 DNA sequence: TGTGCCAGCAGTATTACAGGGGAGGGAAACACCATATATTTT. The genes are TRBV6-5 and TRBJ1-3; 7 nucleotides align to TRBD1. Germline CDR1 and CDR2: MNHEY and SVGAGI. This CDR3 region has 14 residues. V lost 5 bases, J lost 4 bases, and 5 bases stayed unmatched.